A selection of T cell receptor beta chains follows, all from one sample in a study of Ad26.COV2.S vaccination and SARS-CoV-2 variants. Repertoires were generated with immunoSEQ multiplex PCR, while TCRdb's copy carries only in-frame clones and drops some. Here the sample spans some 480,000 clones, 87% being singletons. The specimen was peripheral blood, collected in a trial of Ad26.COV2.S vaccine versus placebo. The receptors originated from a person aged 18-65 years who received the Ad26.COV2.S COVID-19 vaccine or a placebo. The CDR3 runs from the conserved cysteine through the conserved F or W. The D gene is left open where the match is weak. The size of a clone is reported for some rows only, either as once, few or many, or as a class for expanded clones.

d_call	v_call	j_call	clone_size	cdr3_nt	cdr3_aa
TRBD2	TRBV30	TRBJ2-7	-	TGTGCCTGGAGGGCTAGCGGGAGTCGGGGCCACGAGCAGTACTTC	CAWRASGSRGHEQYF
-	TRBV7-9	TRBJ2-1	-	TGTGCCAGCAGCTTAGCGGGAGCTACGAGTTCCCAGTTCTTC	CASSLAGATSSQFF
-	TRBV10-3	TRBJ2-7	once	TGTGCCACGGGAATTGGGGAATACGAGCAGTACTTC	CATGIGEYEQYF
TRBD1	TRBV4-3	TRBJ2-1	-	TGCGCCAGCAGCCTCGCGCGGGACAGGGGAGCGTTCTTC	CASSLARDRGAFF
-	TRBV28	TRBJ1-6	-	TGTGCCAGCAGTTTAGGGGGGTCGGGTTCACCCCTCCACTTT	CASSLGGSGSPLHF
-	TRBV20-1	TRBJ2-5	few	TGCAGTGCTAGGCAAGAGACCCAGTACTTC	CSARQETQYF
-	TRBV27	TRBJ1-3	-	TGTGCCAGCAGGGACAGCCCGTCGTTGGGCACCATATATTTT	CASRDSPSLGTIYF
-	TRBV6-6	TRBJ2-7	-	TGTGCCAGCAGTTACGGAGGGTTGGAGCAGTACTTC	CASSYGGLEQYF
-	TRBV6-4	TRBJ2-1	-	TGTGCCAGCAGTGACTCCCGCAATGAGCAGTTCTTC	CASSDSRNEQFF
-	TRBV28	TRBJ1-5	once	TGTGCCAGCTCCCCCCTTTGGGTGATCAATCAGCCCCAGCATTTT	CASSPLWVINQPQHF
-	TRBV5-4	TRBJ1-1	-	TGTGCCAGCAGCCCCGCCATTCCCAACACTGAAGCTTTCTTT	CASSPAIPNTEAFF
-	TRBV2	TRBJ2-6	-	TGTGCCAGCAGCACAGGGACCGGGGCCAACGTCCTGACTTTC	CASSTGTGANVLTF
-	TRBV6-1	TRBJ1-3	-	TGTGCCAGCAGTGAAGCGCTAGGGGCAGCCTCTGGAAACACCATATATTTT	CASSEALGAASGNTIYF
-	TRBV19	TRBJ1-2	-	TGTGCCAGTAGTCTGGGCCTTAACTATGGCTACACCTTC	CASSLGLNYGYTF
-	TRBV7-9	TRBJ2-7	-	TGTGCCAGCAGCTCTACAGGGTCCTACGAGCAGTACTTC	CASSSTGSYEQYF
TRBD1	TRBV19	TRBJ2-7	-	TGTGCCAGTAGTCCCACCCAAGGGGCAGGGGGTAGAACTTACGAGCAGTACTTC	CASSPTQGAGGRTYEQYF
-	TRBV7-3	TRBJ1-5	-	TGTGCCAGCAGCCCGGGTCGCAATCAGCCCCAGCATTTT	CASSPGRNQPQHF
-	TRBV12-3/TRBV12-4	TRBJ1-1	-	TGTGCCAGCAGTTTCACCTATAGTGAGGAAGCTTTCTTT	CASSFTYSEEAFF